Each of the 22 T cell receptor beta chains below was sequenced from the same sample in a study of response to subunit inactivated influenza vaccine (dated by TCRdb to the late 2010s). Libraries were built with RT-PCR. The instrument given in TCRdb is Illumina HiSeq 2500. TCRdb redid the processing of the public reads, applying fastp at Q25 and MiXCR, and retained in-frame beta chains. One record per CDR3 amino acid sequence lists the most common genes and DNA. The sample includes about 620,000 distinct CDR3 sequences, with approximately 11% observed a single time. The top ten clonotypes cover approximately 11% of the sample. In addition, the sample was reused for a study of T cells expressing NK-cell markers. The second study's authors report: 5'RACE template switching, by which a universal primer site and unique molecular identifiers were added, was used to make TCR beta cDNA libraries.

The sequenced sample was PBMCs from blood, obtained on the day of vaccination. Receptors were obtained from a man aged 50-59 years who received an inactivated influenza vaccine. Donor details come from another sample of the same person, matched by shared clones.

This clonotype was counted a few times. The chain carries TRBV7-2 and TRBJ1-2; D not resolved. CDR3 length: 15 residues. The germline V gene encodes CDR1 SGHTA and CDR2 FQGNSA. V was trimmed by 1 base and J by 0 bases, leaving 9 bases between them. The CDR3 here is CASSLDMASNYGYTF. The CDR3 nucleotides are TGTGCCAGCAGCTTAGACATGGCTTCTAACTATGGCTACACCTTC.

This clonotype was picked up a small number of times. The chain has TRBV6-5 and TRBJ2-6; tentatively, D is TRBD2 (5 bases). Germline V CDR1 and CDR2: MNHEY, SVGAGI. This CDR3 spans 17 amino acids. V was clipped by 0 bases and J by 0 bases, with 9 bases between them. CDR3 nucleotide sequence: TGTGCCAGCAGTTACTCGAGGGTGACCTCTGGGGCCAACGTCCTGACTTTC. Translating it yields CASSYSRVTSGANVLTF.

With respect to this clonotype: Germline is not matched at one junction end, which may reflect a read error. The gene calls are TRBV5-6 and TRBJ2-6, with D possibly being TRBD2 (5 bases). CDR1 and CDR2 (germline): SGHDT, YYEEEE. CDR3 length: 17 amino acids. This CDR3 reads CAGSLAEVFSGANVLTF. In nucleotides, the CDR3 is TGTGCCGGCAGCTTGGCGGAGGTCTTCTCTGGGGCCAACGTCCTGACTTTC.

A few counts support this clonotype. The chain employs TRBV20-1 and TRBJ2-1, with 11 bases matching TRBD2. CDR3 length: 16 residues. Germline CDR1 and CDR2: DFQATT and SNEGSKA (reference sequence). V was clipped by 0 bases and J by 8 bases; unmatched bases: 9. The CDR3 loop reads CSARDFSGRAPDEQFF. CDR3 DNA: TGCAGTGCTAGAGATTTTAGCGGGAGGGCCCCGGATGAGCAGTTCTTC.

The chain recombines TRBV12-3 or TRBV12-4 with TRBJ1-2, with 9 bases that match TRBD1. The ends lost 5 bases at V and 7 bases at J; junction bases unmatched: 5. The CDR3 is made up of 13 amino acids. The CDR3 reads CASSPTGGGGYTF. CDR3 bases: TGTGCCAGCAGTCCCACAGGGGGCGGTGGCTACACCTTC.

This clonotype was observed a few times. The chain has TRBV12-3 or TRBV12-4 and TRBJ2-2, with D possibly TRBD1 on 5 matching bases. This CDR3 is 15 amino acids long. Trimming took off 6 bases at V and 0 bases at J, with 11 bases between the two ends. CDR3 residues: CASRVQDSNTGELFF. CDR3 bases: TGTGCCAGCAGAGTACAGGATTCGAACACCGGGGAGCTGTTTTTT.

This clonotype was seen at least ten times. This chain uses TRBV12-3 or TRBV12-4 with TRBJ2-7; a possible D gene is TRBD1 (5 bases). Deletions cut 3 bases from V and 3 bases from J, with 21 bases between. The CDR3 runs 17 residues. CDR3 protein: CASSLGVGGARFYEQYF. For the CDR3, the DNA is TGTGCCAGCAGTTTGGGCGTTGGTGGGGCCAGGTTCTACGAGCAGTACTTC.

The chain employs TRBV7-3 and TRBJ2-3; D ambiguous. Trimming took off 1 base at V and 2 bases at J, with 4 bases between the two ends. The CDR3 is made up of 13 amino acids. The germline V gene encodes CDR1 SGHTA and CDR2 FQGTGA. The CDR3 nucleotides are TGTGCCAGCAGCTTAATAATCACAGATACGCAGTATTTT. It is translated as CASSLIITDTQYF.

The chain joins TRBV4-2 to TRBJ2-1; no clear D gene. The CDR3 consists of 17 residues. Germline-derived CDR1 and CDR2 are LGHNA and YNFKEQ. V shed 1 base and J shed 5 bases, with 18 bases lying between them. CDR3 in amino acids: CASSQVALPKINNEQFF. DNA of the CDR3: TGTGCCAGCAGCCAAGTCGCGCTGCCCAAGATCAACAATGAGCAGTTCTTC.

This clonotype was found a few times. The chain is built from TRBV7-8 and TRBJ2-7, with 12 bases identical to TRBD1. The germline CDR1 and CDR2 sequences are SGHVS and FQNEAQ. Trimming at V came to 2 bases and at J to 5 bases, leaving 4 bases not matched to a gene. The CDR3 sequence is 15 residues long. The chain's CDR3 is CASSLYGTGGDEQYF. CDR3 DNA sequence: TGTGCCAGCAGCTTATACGGGACAGGGGGCGACGAGCAGTACTTC.

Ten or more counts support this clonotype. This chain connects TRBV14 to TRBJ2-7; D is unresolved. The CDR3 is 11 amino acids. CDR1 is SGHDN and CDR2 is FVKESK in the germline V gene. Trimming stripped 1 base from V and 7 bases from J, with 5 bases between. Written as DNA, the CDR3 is TGTGCCAGCAGCCAAGGTTTGGAGCAGTACTTC. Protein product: CASSQGLEQYF.

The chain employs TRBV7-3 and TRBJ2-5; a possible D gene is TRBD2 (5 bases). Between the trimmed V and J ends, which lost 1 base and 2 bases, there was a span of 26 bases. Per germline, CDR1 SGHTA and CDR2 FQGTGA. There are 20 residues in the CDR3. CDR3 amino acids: CASSLIGSGSWETLQETQYF. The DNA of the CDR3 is TGTGCCAGCAGCTTAATTGGCAGTGGTTCGTGGGAGACTCTTCAAGAGACCCAGTACTTC.

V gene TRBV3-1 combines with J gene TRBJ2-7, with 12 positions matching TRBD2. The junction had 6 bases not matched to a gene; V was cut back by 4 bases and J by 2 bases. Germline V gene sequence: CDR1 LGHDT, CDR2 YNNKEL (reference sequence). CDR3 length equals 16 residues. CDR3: CASSPRTSGIPYEQYF. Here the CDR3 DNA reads TGTGCCAGCAGCCCACGGACTAGCGGGATCCCCTACGAGCAGTACTTC.

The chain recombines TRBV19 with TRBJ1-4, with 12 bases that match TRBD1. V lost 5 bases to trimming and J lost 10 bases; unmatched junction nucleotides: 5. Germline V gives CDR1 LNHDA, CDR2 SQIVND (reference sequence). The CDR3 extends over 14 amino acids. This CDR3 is CASSSGQGARKLFF. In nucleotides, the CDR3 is TGTGCCAGTAGTTCGGGACAGGGGGCCAGAAAACTGTTTTTT.

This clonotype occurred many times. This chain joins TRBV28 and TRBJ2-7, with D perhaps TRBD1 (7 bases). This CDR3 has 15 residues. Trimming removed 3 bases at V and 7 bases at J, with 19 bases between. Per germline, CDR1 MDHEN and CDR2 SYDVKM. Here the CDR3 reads CASSFYRGAGGEQYF. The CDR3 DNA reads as TGTGCCAGCAGTTTTTACAGGGGCGCAGGGGGGGAGCAGTACTTC.

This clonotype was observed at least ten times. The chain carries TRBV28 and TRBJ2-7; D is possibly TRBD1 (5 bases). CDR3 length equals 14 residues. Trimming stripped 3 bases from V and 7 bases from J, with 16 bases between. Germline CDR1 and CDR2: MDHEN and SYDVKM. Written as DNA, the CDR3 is TGTGCCAGCAGTTTGCAGGGTGGCGGTCGGGAGCAGTACTTC. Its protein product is CASSLQGGGREQYF.

Here the CDR3 reads CASSKVGGSYNEQFF. CDR3 in DNA: TGTGCCAGCAGCAAAGTGGGGGGGTCCTACAATGAGCAGTTCTTC. V usage is TRBV21-1 and J usage is TRBJ2-1; the D call of TRBD1 is as the table states it, not checked on the DNA. TRBV21-1 is termed a pseudogene. The CDR3 runs 15 residues.

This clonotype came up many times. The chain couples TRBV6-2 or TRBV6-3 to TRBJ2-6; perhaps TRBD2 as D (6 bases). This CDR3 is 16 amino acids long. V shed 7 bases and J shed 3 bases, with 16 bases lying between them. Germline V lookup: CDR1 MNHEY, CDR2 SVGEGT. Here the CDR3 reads CASTLEEGVGANVLTF. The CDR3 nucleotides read TGTGCCAGCACTCTAGAGGAGGGTGTTGGGGCCAACGTCCTGACTTTC.

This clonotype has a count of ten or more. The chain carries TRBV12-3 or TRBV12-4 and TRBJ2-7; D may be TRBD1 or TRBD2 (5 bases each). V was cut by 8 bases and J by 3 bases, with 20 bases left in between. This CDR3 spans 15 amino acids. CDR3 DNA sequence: TGTGCCAGCTCCTATTGGGGTCCTGGGGGCTACGAGCAGTACTTC. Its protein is CASSYWGPGGYEQYF.

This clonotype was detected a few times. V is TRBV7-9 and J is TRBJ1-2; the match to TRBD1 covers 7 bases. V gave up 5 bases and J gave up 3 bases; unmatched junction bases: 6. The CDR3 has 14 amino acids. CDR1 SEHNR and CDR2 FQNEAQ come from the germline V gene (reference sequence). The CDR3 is CASSPTGVDYGYTF. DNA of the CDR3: TGTGCCAGCAGCCCAACAGGGGTTGACTATGGCTACACCTTC.

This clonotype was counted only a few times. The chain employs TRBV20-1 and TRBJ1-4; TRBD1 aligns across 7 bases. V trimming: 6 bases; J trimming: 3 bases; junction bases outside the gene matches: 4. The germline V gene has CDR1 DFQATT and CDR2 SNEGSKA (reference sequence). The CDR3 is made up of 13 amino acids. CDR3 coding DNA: TGCAGTGCCCAGACAGGGCCTAATGAAAAACTGTTTTTT. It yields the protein CSAQTGPNEKLFF.

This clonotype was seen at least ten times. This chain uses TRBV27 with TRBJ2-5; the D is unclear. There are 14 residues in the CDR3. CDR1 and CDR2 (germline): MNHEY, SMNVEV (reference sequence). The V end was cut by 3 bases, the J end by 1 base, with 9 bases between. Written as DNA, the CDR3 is TGTGCCAGCAGTTTGGTGTCGGCCCAAGAGACCCAGTACTTC. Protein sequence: CASSLVSAQETQYF.